The text below deals with one T cell receptor beta chain. In the authors' methods: Amplification of reference gene primers provided the estimated nucleated cell counts. Profiled with immunoSEQ multiplex PCR; TCRdb holds only in-frame clones, not every one. Clonal size and the V and J genes are those of that table, whereas D and trimming came from the DNA. The table includes some 300,000 clones, roughly 90% detected once. This sample was taken from a study of blood T cell repertoires in COVID-19. Study at large: Whether acute or convalescent, the COVID-19 samples came from the United States, Italy and Spain.

V gave up 3 bases and J gave up 6 bases, with 9 bases separating them. The CDR3 consists of 12 residues. Germline V gene data show CDR1 as SGHDT and CDR2 as YYEEEE. The sequence was collected from a woman aged 40 to 49 with COVID-19, enrolled during active disease. The sequenced material came from peripheral blood. The J gene is TRBJ1-2, the V gene TRBV5-6, with D possibly being TRBD1 (5 bases). The CDR3 DNA reads TGTGCCAGCAGCTGGGGAGGGGATGGCTACACCTTC. It codes for CASSWGGDGYTF.